Detailed here is one T cell receptor beta chain. Its target is not known. This sample is part of a study of OX40 agonist ivuxolimab in advanced cancers. Study at large: At 75% to 90% male, the cohort had a mean age of 60 years, ranging from roughly 20 to 90.

Drawing of blood for sampling happened at baseline, at cycle 4 day 1, and at cycle 7 day 1. The protocol was immunoSEQ multiplex PCR, while the TCRdb copy is restricted to in-frame clones and leaves out a portion. The data show under 95,000 clones, around 83% seen once. The germline CDR1 and CDR2 sequences are SEHNR and FQNEAQ (reference sequence). V was clipped by 5 bases and J by 5 bases, with 12 bases between them. This CDR3 spans 13 amino acids. Whole-study findings and limits: Among T cells, CD8+ cells averaged more expanded clones than CD4+ cells.

This chain uses TRBV7-9 with TRBJ1-1; no reliable D call. The source of this sequence is an adult with an advanced solid tumor such as melanoma, head and neck, liver or kidney cancer. Here the sequenced sample was CD4+ or CD8+ T cells sorted from blood, taken in a trial of the OX40 agonist ivuxolimab. CDR3 amino acids: CASSRALGTEAFF. CDR3 in DNA: TGTGCCAGCAGCCGGGCCCTAGGTACTGAAGCTTTCTTT.